This T cell receptor beta chain was sequenced for a study of PD-1 blockade in mismatch repair-deficient tumors. Sequencing was performed with immunoSEQ multiplex PCR; in TCRdb, only in-frame clones are kept and a portion is missing. The table includes 77,000 or so clones, roughly 80% detected once. The germline gives CDR1 MGHRA, CDR2 YSYEKL. This CDR3 region has 17 residues. Deletions cut 5 bases from V and 0 bases from J, with 16 bases between. Turning to this clone: The antigen remains undetermined.

Study findings and constraints: Rapid post-treatment expansion, then contraction, generally preceding radiologic response, marked tumor-resident clones.

All patients were mismatch repair deficient, assessed by either PCR or immunohistochemistry. The chain uses TRBV4-1 and TRBJ2-2; a possible D gene is TRBD2 (5 bases). The TCR comes from an adult with mismatch repair-deficient cancer. The material was peripheral blood, obtained 44 weeks after starting pembrolizumab. The DNA for the CDR3 is TGCGCCAGCAGCTCGAGGGCTGCACTCGCGAACACCGGGGAGCTGTTTTTT. Its translation: CASSSRAALANTGELFF.